In its sample, the clone carrying this T cell receptor beta chain was seen a few times. Its target is not known. The CDR3 is 16 amino acids. Trimming took off 2 bases at V and 2 bases at J, with 13 bases between the two ends. The germline CDR1 and CDR2 sequences are LNHDA and SQIVND (reference sequence). The sample belongs to a study of OX40 agonist ivuxolimab in advanced cancers. Turning to the study itself: In this trial design, patients received ivuxolimab intravenously at 0.01 to 10 mg/kg every 2 weeks. Points from the study as a whole: Clonal expansion in partial responders at 0.1-3.0 mg/kg ranked among the lowest. At 0.1 to 3.0 mg/kg and by week 6, clonal expansion occurred in CD4+ and CD8+ blood T cells. Mean expanded clone counts were higher in CD8+ than CD4+ T cells.

Produced via immunoSEQ multiplex PCR; TCRdb's table is partial and in-frame only. This sample has 80,000 or so clones; 85% occur once, and the top ten carry less than 2.5%. This rearrangement joins TRBV19 to TRBJ1-5, with D unresolved. The receptor comes from an adult with an advanced solid tumor such as melanoma, head and neck, liver or kidney cancer. The specimen comprised CD4+ or CD8+ T cells sorted from blood, sampled in a trial of the OX40 agonist ivuxolimab. The CDR3 protein is CASSIYTQRRNQPQHF. The CDR3 region has the DNA TGTGCCAGTAGTATATACACCCAGCGACGCAATCAGCCCCAGCATTTT.